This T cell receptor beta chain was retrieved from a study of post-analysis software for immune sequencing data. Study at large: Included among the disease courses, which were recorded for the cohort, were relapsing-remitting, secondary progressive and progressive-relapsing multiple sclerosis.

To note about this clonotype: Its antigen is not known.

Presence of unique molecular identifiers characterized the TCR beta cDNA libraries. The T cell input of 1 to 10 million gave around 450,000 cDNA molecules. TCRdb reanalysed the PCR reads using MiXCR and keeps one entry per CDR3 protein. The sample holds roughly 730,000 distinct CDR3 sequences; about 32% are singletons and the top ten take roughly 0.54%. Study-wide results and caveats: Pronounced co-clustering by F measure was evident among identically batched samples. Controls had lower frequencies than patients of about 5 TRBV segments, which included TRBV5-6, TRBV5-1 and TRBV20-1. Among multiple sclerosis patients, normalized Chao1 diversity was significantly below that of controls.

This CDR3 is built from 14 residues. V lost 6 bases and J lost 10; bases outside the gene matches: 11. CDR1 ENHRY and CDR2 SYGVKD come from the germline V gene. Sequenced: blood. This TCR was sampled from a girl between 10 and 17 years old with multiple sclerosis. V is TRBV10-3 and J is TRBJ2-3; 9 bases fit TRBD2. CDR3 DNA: TGTGCCATCAGCGACTGGGCGGGAGGGGATGCGCAGTATTTT. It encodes CAISDWAGGDAQYF.